The entry below describes one T cell receptor beta chain. This specimen comes from a study of blood T cell repertoires in COVID-19. About the research overall: Sources were T cells, B-cell-depleted T cells, or PBMCs; the material itself was cDNA or gDNA.

The CDR3 spans 13 residues. Trimming removed 7 bases from V and 5 bases from J, with 17 bases in between. Germline CDR1 is SQVTM and CDR2 is ANQGSEA. Sequencing was performed with immunoSEQ multiplex PCR; in TCRdb, only in-frame clones are kept and a portion is missing. Among over 200,000 clones, roughly 80% were seen once, and the ten largest hold around 5%. Sequencing was performed on peripheral blood. The clonotype comes from a human donor in a cohort sampled during active COVID-19. The chain employs TRBV29-1 and TRBJ1-1; D call uncertain. The CDR3 DNA reads as TGCAGCGCCGGTACCTCTCTGTGGACTGAAGCTTTCTTT. Translated, it gives CSAGTSLWTEAFF.